This TCR beta chain appears in the sequencing data of a study of cytomegalovirus exposure and HLA in healthy donors. Primers: 60 Vbeta forward and 13 Jbeta reverse. Profiled with immunoSEQ multiplex PCR; TCRdb holds only in-frame clones, not every one. Of over 100,000 clones listed, about 80% are singletons. The germline gives CDR1 SGHRS, CDR2 YFSETQ. The CDR3 extends over 16 amino acids. With 0 bases clipped from V and 5 bases from J, the junction kept 8 bases outside the gene matches. This clonotype was obtained from a woman aged 40 to 49 in good health and CMV-seropositive. The sample comprised PBMCs. The gene calls are TRBV5-1 and TRBJ2-1, with 7 bases matching TRBD1. DNA for the CDR3: TGCGCCAGCAGCTTGGCCGTCAGGGGGTTTAACAATGAGCAGTTCTTC. Translated: CASSLAVRGFNNEQFF.